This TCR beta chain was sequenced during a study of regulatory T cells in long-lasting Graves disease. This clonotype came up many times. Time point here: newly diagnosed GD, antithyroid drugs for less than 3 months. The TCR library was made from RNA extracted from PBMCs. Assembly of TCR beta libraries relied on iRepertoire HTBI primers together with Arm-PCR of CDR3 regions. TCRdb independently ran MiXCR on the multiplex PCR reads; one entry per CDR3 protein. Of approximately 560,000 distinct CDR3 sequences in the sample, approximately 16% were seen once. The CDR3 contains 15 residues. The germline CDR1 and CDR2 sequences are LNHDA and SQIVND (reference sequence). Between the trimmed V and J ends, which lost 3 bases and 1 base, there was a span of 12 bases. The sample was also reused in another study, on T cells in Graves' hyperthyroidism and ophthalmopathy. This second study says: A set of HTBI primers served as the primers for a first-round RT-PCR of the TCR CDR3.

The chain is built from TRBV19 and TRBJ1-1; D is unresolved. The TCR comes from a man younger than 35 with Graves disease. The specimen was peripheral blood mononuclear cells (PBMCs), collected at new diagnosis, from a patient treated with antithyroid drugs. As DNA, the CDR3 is TGTGCCAGTAGTATCACAGCCAGGACGAACACTGAAGCTTTCTTT. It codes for CASSITARTNTEAFF.